Listed below are T cell receptor beta chains from one sample, sequenced in a study of control samples from healthy donors and cancer patients. Assay: immunoSEQ multiplex PCR; the TCRdb copy retains only in-frame clones and omits some. Among 110,000 or so clones listed, approximately 90% were seen once. What was sequenced was blood. The receptors here all came from a man aged 30 to 45 in good health. Both conserved end residues are part of each CDR3. The order of the fields is clone size, D gene, V gene, J gene, CDR3 protein, CDR3 DNA. D genes are given only for firm matches. The size field is filled for only some rows; it gives once, few, many or a size class.

>-|-|TRBV30|TRBJ1-6
CAWSVGQIGSPLHF
TGTGCCTGGAGTGTTGGACAGATTGGCTCACCCCTCCACTTT
>-|-|TRBV10-3|TRBJ2-1
CAISPAGSPYNEQFF
TGTGCCATCAGTCCGGCAGGGAGCCCATACAATGAGCAGTTCTTC
>-|TRBD2|TRBV5-5|TRBJ2-3
CASSREGNTDTQYF
TGTGCCAGCAGTCGGGAGGGGAACACAGATACGCAGTATTTT
>-|TRBD1|TRBV24-1|TRBJ2-3
CATSEGTGDPAAADTQYF
TGTGCCACCAGTGAGGGAACAGGGGACCCGGCTGCGGCAGATACGCAGTATTTT
>-|-|TRBV25-1|TRBJ1-2
CASSDDRFYGYTF
TGTGCCAGCAGTGACGACAGATTCTATGGCTACACCTTC
>-|-|TRBV4-2|TRBJ2-1
CASSQEIGANEQFF
TGTGCCAGCAGCCAAGAAATAGGTGCGAATGAGCAGTTCTTC
>-|-|TRBV6-1|TRBJ1-2
CASSDGPLGYTF
TGTGCCAGCAGTGACGGTCCACTTGGCTACACCTTC
>once|-|TRBV5-6|TRBJ1-1
CASAWGGNTEAFF
TGTGCCAGCGCCTGGGGAGGGAACACTGAAGCTTTCTTT
>-|-|TRBV27|TRBJ1-6
CASSLSNRARLPLHF
TGTGCCAGCAGTTTATCGAACAGGGCAAGGTTACCCCTCCACTTT
>few|-|TRBV29-1|TRBJ2-3
CSVAGGTGSTDTQYF
TGCAGCGTTGCCGGGGGCACCGGGAGCACAGATACGCAGTATTTT
>-|-|TRBV5-1|TRBJ1-5
CASSLAPSSNQPQHF
TGCGCCAGCAGCTTAGCACCCTCTAGCAATCAGCCCCAGCATTTT
>-|-|TRBV6-5|TRBJ1-4
CASSYSYRAGEKLFF
TGTGCCAGCAGTTACTCGTACAGGGCCGGTGAAAAACTGTTTTTT
>-|-|TRBV6-5|TRBJ2-5
CASSHGRDETQYF
TGTGCCAGCAGCCACGGCAGGGACGAGACCCAGTACTTC
>-|-|TRBV24-1|TRBJ1-2
CATSDLTQYYGYTF
TGTGCCACCAGTGATCTGACACAATACTATGGCTACACCTTC
>-|-|TRBV18|TRBJ1-1
CASSRSQGMNTEAFF
TGTGCCAGCTCCCGTTCACAGGGCATGAACACTGAAGCTTTCTTT
>few|-|TRBV20-1|TRBJ1-2
CSASTAADYGYTF
TGCAGTGCTAGTACCGCGGCGGACTATGGCTACACCTTC
>-|TRBD1|TRBV18|TRBJ1-1
CASSPEGARAEAFF
TGTGCCAGCTCACCCGAGGGGGCGCGGGCTGAAGCTTTCTTT
>-|-|TRBV9|TRBJ1-6
CASSVEVGSPLHF
TGTGCCAGCAGCGTAGAAGTGGGTTCACCCCTCCACTTT
>once|TRBD2|TRBV10-3|TRBJ2-5
CAIGTSGKETQYF
TGTGCCATCGGAACTAGCGGGAAAGAGACCCAGTACTTC
>-|TRBD2|TRBV7-2|TRBJ2-2
CASSPGGAAGELFF
TGTGCCAGCAGCCCCGGGGGGGCGGCCGGGGAGCTGTTTTTT
>few|TRBD1|TRBV12-5|TRBJ1-6
CASGTRGQGGSPLHF
TGTGCTAGTGGTACCCGCGGACAGGGAGGGTCACCCCTCCACTTT
>-|TRBD1|TRBV10-3|TRBJ1-2
CAIQPGTGGANGYTF
TGTGCCATCCAACCCGGGACAGGGGGCGCGAATGGCTACACCTTC
>-|-|TRBV6-1|TRBJ1-6
CASSVSGTSRSSYNSPLHF
TGTGCCAGCAGTGTATCCGGGACTTCAAGGAGCTCCTATAATTCACCCCTCCACTTT
>-|TRBD1|TRBV2|TRBJ1-4
CASSFRDRGEKLFF
TGTGCCAGCAGTTTCCGGGACAGGGGTGAAAAACTGTTTTTT
>-|-|TRBV30|TRBJ1-2
CAWSMGPSYTF
TGTGCCTGGAGCATGGGTCCGAGCTACACCTTC
>-|-|TRBV5-1|TRBJ1-1
CASSFETVKKAFF
TGCGCCAGCAGCTTTGAGACAGTCAAAAAAGCTTTCTTT
>once|-|TRBV4-2|TRBJ2-5
CASSHRETQYF
TGTGCCAGCAGCCATAGAGAGACCCAGTACTTC
>-|-|TRBV4-1|TRBJ1-3
CASSRYRQSGNTIYF
TGCGCCAGCAGCCGGTACAGGCAATCTGGAAACACCATATATTTT